This TCR beta chain is from a study of CD8+ T cells in alopecia areata. In the study overall: Each day, treated patients took oral tofacitinib twice, at 5 to 10 mg per dose. Tofacitinib administration persisted for 6 to 18 months, succeeded by 6 months off drug.

Treatment here: oral pan-JAK inhibitor, 5-10 mg twice daily. The V end lost 2 bases, the J end lost 8 bases, and 13 bases lay between the germline ends. The CDR3 extends over 15 amino acids. Germline loops: CDR1 MNHEY, CDR2 SMNVEV (reference sequence). RNA, once extracted, was reverse transcribed into cDNA for use as the sequencing template. Some clones are missing from TCRdb's copy, which holds only in-frame ones; the method was immunoSEQ multiplex PCR. The sample carries 100,000 to 150,000 clones, 60% to 65% recorded once. The chain is built from TRBV27 and TRBJ1-6, with unresolved D. Sample: CD4+ T cells sorted from blood, taken at week 4, from a patient treated with tofacitinib. This clonotype originated in a human donor with alopecia areata. DNA for the CDR3: TGTGCCAGCAGTTTAGTAGGCCTTAGCTATTCACCCCTCCACTTT. It is translated as CASSLVGLSYSPLHF.